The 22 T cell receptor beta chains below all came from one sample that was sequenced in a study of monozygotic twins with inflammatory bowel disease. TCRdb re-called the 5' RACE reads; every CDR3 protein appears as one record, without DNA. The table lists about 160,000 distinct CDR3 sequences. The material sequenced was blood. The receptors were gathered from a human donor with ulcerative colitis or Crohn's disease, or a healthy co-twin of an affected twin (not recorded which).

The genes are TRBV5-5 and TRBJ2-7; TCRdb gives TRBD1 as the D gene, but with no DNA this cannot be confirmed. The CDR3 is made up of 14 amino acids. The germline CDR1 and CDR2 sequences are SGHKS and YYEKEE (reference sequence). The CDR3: CASSVGTAWREQYF. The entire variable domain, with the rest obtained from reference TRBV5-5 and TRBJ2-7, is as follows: DAGVTQSPTHLIKTRGQQVTLRCSPISGHKSVSWYQQVLGQGPQFIFQYYEKEERGRGNFPDRFSARQFPNYSSELNVNALLLGDSALYLCASSVGTAWREQYFGPGTRLTVT.

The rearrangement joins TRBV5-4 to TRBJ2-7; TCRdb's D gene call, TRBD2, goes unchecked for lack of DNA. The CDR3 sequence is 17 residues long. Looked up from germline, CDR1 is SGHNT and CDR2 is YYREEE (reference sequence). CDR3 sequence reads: CASSLGLAGLSSYEQYF.

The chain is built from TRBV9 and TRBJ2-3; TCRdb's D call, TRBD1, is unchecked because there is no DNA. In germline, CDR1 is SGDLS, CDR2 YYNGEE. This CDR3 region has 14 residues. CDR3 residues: CASSPSRGWDTQYF.

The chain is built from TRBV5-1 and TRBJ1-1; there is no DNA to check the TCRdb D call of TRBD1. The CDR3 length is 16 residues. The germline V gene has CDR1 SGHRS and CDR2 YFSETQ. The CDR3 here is CASSRRPQGPNTEAFF.

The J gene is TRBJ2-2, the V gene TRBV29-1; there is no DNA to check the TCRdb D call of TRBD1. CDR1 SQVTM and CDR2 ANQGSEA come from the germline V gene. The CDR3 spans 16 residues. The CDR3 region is CSVEDRGPARSGELFF.

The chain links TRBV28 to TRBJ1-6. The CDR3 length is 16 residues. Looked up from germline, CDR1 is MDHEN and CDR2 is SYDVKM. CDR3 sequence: CASSPSGRGWNSPLHF.

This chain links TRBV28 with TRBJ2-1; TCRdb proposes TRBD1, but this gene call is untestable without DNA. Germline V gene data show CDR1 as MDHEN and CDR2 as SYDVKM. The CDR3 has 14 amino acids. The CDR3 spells CASSPPLSLGEQFF.

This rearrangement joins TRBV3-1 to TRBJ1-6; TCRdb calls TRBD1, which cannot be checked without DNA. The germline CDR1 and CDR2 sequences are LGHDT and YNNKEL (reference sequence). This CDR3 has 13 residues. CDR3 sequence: CASSRQENSPLHF.

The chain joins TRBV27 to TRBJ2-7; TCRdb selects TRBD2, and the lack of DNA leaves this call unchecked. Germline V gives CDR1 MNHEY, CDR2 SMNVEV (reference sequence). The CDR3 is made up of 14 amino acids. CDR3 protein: CASSLSRSGYEQYF.

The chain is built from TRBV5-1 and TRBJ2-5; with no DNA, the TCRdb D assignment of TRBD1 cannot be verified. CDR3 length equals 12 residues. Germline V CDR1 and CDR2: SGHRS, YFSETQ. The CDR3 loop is CASSTGEETQYF.

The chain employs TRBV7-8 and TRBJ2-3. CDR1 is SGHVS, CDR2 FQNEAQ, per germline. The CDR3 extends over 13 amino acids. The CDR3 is CASSLMLVDTQYF.

CDR3 amino acids: CASTSAAASNQPQHF. V is TRBV2 and J is TRBJ1-5. CDR3 length: 15 residues. The germline V gene has CDR1 SNHLY and CDR2 FYNNEI.

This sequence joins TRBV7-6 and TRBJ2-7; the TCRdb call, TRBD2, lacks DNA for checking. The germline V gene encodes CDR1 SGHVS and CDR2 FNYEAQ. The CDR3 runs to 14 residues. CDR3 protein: CASSPLAGEGEQYF.

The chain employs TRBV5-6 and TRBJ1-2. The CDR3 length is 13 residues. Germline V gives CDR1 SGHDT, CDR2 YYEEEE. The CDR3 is CASSEGPGYGYTF.

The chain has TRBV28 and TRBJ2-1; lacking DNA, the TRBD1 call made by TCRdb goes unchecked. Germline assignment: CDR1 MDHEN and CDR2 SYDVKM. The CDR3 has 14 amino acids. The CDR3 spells CASSPPAVNNEQFF.

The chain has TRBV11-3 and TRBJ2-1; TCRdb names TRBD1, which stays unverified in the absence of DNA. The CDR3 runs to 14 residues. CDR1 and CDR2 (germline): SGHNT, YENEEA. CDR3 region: CASSSGTVNNEQFF.

The CDR3 protein is CSARSALNTEAFF. This chain links TRBV20-1 with TRBJ1-1. CDR3 length equals 13 residues. The germline CDR1 and CDR2 sequences are DFQATT and SNEGSKA (reference sequence).

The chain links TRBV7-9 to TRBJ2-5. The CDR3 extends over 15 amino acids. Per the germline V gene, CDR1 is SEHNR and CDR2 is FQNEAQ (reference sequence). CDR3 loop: CASSTSVEHQETQYF.

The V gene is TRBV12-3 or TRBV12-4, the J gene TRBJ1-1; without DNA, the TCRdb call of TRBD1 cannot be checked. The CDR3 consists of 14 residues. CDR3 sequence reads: CASSLGRGTPEAFF.

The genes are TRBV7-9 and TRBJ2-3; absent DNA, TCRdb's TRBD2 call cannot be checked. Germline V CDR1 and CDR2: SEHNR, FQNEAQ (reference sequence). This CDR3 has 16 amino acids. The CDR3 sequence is CASSLGLAGLADTQYF.

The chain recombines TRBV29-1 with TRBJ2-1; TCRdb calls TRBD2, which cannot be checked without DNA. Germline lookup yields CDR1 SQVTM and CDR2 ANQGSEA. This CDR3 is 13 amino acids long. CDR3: CSVGLAGVGEQFF.

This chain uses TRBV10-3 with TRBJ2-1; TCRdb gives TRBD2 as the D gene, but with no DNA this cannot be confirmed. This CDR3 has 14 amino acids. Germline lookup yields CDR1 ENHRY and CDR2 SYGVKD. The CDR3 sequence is CAISAQSSVNEQFF.